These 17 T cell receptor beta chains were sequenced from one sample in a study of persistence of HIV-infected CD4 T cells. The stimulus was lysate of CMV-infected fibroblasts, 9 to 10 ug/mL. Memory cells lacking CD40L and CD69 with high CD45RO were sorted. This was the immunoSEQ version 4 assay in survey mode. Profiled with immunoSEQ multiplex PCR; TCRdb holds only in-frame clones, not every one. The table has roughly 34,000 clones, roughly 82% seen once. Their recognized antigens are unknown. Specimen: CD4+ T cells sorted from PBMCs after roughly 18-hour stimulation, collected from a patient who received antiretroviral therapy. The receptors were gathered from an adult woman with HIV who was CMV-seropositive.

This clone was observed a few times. The CDR3 here is CASSPPGDRASNEQFF. CDR3 sequence (DNA): TGTGCCAGCAGCCCCCCTGGGGACAGGGCCTCCAATGAGCAGTTCTTC. The chain is built from TRBV14 and TRBJ2-1; TRBD1 agrees at 9 bases. CDR3 size: 16 residues. V was pared by 4 bases and J by 6 bases, with 10 bases of the junction left unmatched. Per the germline V gene, CDR1 is SGHDN and CDR2 is FVKESK.

The CDR3 here is CASSSTGGEGSPLHF. CDR3 nucleotides: TGTGCCAGTAGTTCTACAGGGGGCGAAGGTTCACCCCTCCACTTT. The chain joins TRBV19 to TRBJ1-6; 9 bases map to TRBD1. The V and J ends lost 5 bases and 9 bases, in that order; junction bases with no gene match: 8. The CDR3 spans 15 residues. Germline-derived CDR1 and CDR2 are LNHDA and SQIVND (reference sequence). Using reference TRBV19 and TRBJ1-6 for the parts outside the CDR3, the full variable domain is DGGITQSPKYLFRKEGQNVTLSCEQNLNHDAMYWYRQDPGQGLRLIYYSQIVNDFQKGDIAEGYSVSREKKESFPLTVTSAQKNPTAFYLCASSSTGGEGSPLHFGNGTRLTVT.

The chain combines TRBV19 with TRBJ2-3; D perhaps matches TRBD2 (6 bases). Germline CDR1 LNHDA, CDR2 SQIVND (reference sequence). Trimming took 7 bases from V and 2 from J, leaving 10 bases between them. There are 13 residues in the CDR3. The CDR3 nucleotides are TGTGCCAGTACCGGAGGGCCCACAGATACGCAGTATTTT. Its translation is CASTGGPTDTQYF. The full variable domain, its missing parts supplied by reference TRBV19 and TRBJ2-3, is DGGITQSPKYLFRKEGQNVTLSCEQNLNHDAMYWYRQDPGQGLRLIYYSQIVNDFQKGDIAEGYSVSREKKESFPLTVTSAQKNPTAFYLCASTGGPTDTQYFGPGTRLTVL.

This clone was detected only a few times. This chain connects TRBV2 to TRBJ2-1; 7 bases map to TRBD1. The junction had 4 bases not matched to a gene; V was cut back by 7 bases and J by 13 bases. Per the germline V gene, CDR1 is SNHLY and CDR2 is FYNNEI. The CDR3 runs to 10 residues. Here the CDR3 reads CASTRDRQFF. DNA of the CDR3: TGTGCCAGCACCCGGGACAGACAGTTCTTC.

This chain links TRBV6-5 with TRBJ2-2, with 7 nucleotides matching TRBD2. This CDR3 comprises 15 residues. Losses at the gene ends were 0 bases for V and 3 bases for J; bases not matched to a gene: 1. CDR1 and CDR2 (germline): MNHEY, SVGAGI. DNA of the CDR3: TGTGCCAGCAGTTACTCGCGGGGGTACACCGGGGAGCTGTTTTTT. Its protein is CASSYSRGYTGELFF.

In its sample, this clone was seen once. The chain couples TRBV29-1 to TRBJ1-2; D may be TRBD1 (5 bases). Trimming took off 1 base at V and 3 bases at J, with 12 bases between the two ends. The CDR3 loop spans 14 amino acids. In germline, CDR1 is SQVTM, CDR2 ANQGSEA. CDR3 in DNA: TGCAGCGTTGAAGGAGCAGGGAGTCACTATGGCTACACCTTC. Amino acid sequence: CSVEGAGSHYGYTF.

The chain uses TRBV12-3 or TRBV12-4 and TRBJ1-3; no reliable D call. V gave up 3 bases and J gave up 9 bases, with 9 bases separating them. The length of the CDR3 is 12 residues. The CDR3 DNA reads TGTGCCAGCAGTTTGGGCGGTGGCACCATATATTTT. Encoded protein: CASSLGGGTIYF.

CDR3 nucleotides: TGCGCCAGCGGCGATGCCTACACAGATACGCAGTATTTT. As protein: CASGDAYTDTQYF. The chain links TRBV5-1 to TRBJ2-3; no reliable D call. The CDR3 runs to 13 residues. Germline CDR1 and CDR2: SGHRS and YFSETQ. Trimming removed 7 bases at V and 2 bases at J, with 11 bases between.

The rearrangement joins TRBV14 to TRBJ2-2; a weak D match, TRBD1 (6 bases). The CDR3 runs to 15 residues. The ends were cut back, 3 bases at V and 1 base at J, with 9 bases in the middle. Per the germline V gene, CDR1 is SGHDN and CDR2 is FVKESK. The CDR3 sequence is CASSQGHLNTGELFF. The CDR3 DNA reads TGTGCCAGCAGCCAGGGACACTTGAACACCGGGGAGCTGTTTTTT.

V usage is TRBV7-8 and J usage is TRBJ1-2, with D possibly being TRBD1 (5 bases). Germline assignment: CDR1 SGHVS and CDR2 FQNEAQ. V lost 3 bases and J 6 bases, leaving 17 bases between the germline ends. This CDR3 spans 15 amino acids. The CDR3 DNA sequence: TGTGCCAGCAGCTTTAGCAGGGATGAGTGGAATGGCTACACCTTC. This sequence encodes CASSFSRDEWNGYTF.

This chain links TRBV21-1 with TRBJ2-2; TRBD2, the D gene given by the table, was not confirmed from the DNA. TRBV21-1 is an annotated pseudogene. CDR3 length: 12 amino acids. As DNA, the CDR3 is TGTGCCAGCAGCCCCTTTACCGGGGAGCTGTTTTTT. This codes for CASSPFTGELFF.

In nucleotides, the CDR3 is TGTGCCAGCAGTCCAACACCGCCCGGACAGCCCATTAGCAATCAGCCCCAGCATTTT. Encoded protein: CASSPTPPGQPISNQPQHF. J is TRBJ1-5 and V is TRBV6-6, with a tentative D call TRBD1 (6 bases). This CDR3 is 19 amino acids long. In germline, CDR1 is MNHNY, CDR2 SVGAGI (reference sequence). Between the trimmed V and J ends, which lost 5 bases and 0 bases, there was a span of 23 bases.

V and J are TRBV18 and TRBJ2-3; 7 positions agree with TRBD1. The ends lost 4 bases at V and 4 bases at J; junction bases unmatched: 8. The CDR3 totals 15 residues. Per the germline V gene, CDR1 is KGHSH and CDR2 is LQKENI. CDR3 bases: TGTGCCAGCTCACTCCGGGACAGCCACCCAGATACGCAGTATTTT. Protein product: CASSLRDSHPDTQYF.

The CDR3 region is CASSQGQDSYGYTF. The CDR3, as DNA: TGTGCCAGCTCTCAAGGACAGGACAGCTATGGCTACACCTTC. The V and J genes are TRBV18 and TRBJ1-2, with 7 bases that match TRBD1. CDR1 and CDR2 (germline): KGHSH, LQKENI. This CDR3 comprises 14 residues. The junction had 8 bases not matched to a gene; V was cut back by 6 bases and J by 4 bases.

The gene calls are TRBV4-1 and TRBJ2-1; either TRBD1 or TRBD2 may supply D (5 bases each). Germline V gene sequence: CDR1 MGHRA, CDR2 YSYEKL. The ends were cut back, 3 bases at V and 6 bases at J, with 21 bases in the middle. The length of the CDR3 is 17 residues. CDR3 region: CASSHPSGRGLGNEQFF. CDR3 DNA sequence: TGCGCCAGCAGCCACCCCTCGGGACGGGGTCTTGGCAATGAGCAGTTCTTC.

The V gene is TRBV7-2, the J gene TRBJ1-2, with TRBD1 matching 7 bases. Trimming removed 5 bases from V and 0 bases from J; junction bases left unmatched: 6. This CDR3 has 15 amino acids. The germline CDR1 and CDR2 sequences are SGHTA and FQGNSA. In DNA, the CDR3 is TGTGCCAGCAGCCCCCCCGGGACAGCTAACTATGGCTACACCTTC. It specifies CASSPPGTANYGYTF.

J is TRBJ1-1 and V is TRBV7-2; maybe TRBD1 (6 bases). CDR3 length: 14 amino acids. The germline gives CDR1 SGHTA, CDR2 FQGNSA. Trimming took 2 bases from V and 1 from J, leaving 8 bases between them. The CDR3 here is CASSLIGGNTEAFF. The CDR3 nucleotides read TGTGCCAGCAGCTTAATAGGGGGGAACACTGAAGCTTTCTTT.